The source of this T cell receptor (beta chain) is a study of OX40 agonist ivuxolimab in advanced cancers. Looking at the study overall: Patients assigned to dose escalation were diagnosed with hepatocellular carcinoma, melanoma, renal cell or head and neck cancer. Patients with prior anti-PD-1, anti-PD-L1 or anti-CTLA-4 therapy were eligible; approximately 40% had some. Findings of the study overall: There were, on average, more expanded clones in CD8+ T cells than in CD4+. Some patients without response likewise showed low normalized clonal expansion.

Libraries were prepared by immunoSEQ multiplex PCR; TCRdb keeps only in-frame clonotypes and omits some of them. This sample has tens of thousands of clones, with roughly 80% found just once. On this clone itself: Its target is not known.

The sample was CD4+ or CD8+ T cells sorted from blood, taken in a trial of the OX40 agonist ivuxolimab. The receptor was derived from an adult with an advanced solid tumor such as melanoma, head and neck, liver or kidney cancer.

The DNA of the CDR3 is TGTGCCAGCAGTCCCCGAATCCTGGCGGACGCGAACACCGGGGAGCTGTTTTTT. It yields the protein CASSPRILADANTGELFF. The chain combines TRBV27 with TRBJ2-2; the D is unclear. V gave up 5 bases and J gave up 0 bases, with 19 bases separating them. This CDR3 contains 18 residues. Germline CDR1 is MNHEY and CDR2 is SMNVEV (reference sequence).